The 15 T cell receptor beta chains below all came from one sample that was sequenced in a study of OX40 agonist ivuxolimab in advanced cancers. The repertoire was sequenced with immunoSEQ multiplex PCR; TCRdb's copy has only in-frame clones and lacks some. Of around 28,000 clones listed, around nine tenths are singletons. The material sequenced was CD4+ or CD8+ T cells sorted from blood, taken in a trial of the OX40 agonist ivuxolimab. The receptors were gathered from an adult with an advanced solid tumor such as melanoma, head and neck, liver or kidney cancer.

This clone was counted between two and nine times. The V gene is TRBV5-1, the J gene TRBJ1-4; D gene uncertain. Trimming removed 3 bases from V and 7 bases from J, with 13 bases in between. Germline V gene lookup returns CDR1 SGHRS and CDR2 YFSETQ. CDR3 length equals 14 residues. CDR3 amino acids: CASSSDVLSEKLFF. The CDR3 DNA reads as TGCGCCAGCAGCTCGGACGTTCTAAGTGAAAAACTGTTTTTT.

The rearrangement links TRBV2 to TRBJ1-3; D remains unclear. Germline V gene lookup returns CDR1 SNHLY and CDR2 FYNNEI. The V gene lost 6 bases and the J gene lost 0 bases, with 12 bases spanning the gap. The CDR3 consists of 15 residues. CDR3 residues: CASSPSFRSGNTIYF. CDR3 bases: TGTGCCAGCAGCCCCTCTTTTCGCTCTGGAAACACCATATATTTT.

V and J are TRBV20-1 and TRBJ2-7; D call uncertain. The CDR3 consists of 11 residues. The germline V gene has CDR1 DFQATT and CDR2 SNEGSKA (reference sequence). V lost 3 bases to trimming and J lost 3 bases, with 6 bases between them. DNA for the CDR3: TGCAGTGCTAGGGTCGTCTACGAGCAGTACTTC. Translation gives CSARVVYEQYF.

This CDR3 reads CAIAGGLNEQFF. In DNA form, the CDR3 reads TGTGCCATAGCGGGAGGGCTCAATGAGCAGTTCTTC. This sequence joins TRBV7-9 and TRBJ2-1; TRBD2 aligns across 11 bases. Germline trimming cut 10 bases from V and 6 bases from J; bases unmatched to any gene: 2. The germline CDR1 and CDR2 sequences are SEHNR and FQNEAQ (reference sequence). CDR3 size: 12 residues. Full variable domain (missing parts from reference TRBV7-9 and TRBJ2-1): DTGVSQNPRHKITKRGQNVTFRCDPISEHNRLYWYRQTLGQGPEFLTYFQNEAQLEKSRLLSDRFSAERPKGSFSTLEIQRTEQGDSAMYLCAIAGGLNEQFFGPGTRLTVL.

Only one count was recorded for this clone. The chain joins TRBV19 to TRBJ2-1; no reliable D call. Trimming left V 2 bases short and J 7 bases short, with 6 bases between. CDR1 is LNHDA, CDR2 SQIVND, per germline (reference sequence). The CDR3 covers 12 residues. The CDR3 spells CASSISLNEQFF. CDR3 DNA: TGTGCCAGTAGTATAAGCCTTAATGAGCAGTTCTTC. Full variable domain (outside the CDR3, taken from reference TRBV19 and TRBJ2-1): DGGITQSPKYLFRKEGQNVTLSCEQNLNHDAMYWYRQDPGQGLRLIYYSQIVNDFQKGDIAEGYSVSREKKESFPLTVTSAQKNPTAFYLCASSISLNEQFFGPGTRLTVL.

The chain is built from TRBV25-1 and TRBJ2-5; 12 bases are a match to TRBD2. This CDR3 region has 13 residues. Trimming at V came to 10 bases and at J to 2 bases, leaving 2 bases not matched to a gene. Germline assignment: CDR1 MGHDK and CDR2 SYGVNS. The CDR3 spells CATGLAGQETQYF. CDR3 DNA sequence: TGTGCCACCGGACTAGCGGGGCAAGAGACCCAGTACTTC.

V usage is TRBV28 and J usage is TRBJ1-1; 8 nucleotides agree with TRBD1. The V and J ends lost 1 base and 1 base, in that order; junction bases with no gene match: 11. Looked up from germline, CDR1 is MDHEN and CDR2 is SYDVKM. The CDR3 is 18 amino acids. The CDR3: CASSLSLMAGGSNTEAFF. CDR3 DNA sequence: TGTGCCAGCAGTTTATCTCTTATGGCAGGGGGCTCGAACACTGAAGCTTTCTTT. The whole variable domain, filled in from reference TRBV28 and TRBJ1-1, reads DVKVTQSSRYLVKRTGEKVFLECVQDMDHENMFWYRQDPGLGLRLIYFSYDVKMKEKGDIPEGYSVSREKKERFSLILESASTNQTSMYLCASSLSLMAGGSNTEAFFGQGTRLTVV.

The chain is built from TRBV6-5 and TRBJ2-7; D unclear. Germline CDR1 and CDR2: MNHEY and SVGAGI. The CDR3 is 14 residues long. Trimming shortened V by 0 bases and J by 2 bases, and 8 bases separated the two germline ends. As DNA, the CDR3 is TGTGCCAGCAGTTACTCAGCAGTTCCCTACGAGCAGTACTTC. This codes for CASSYSAVPYEQYF.

The genes are TRBV28 and TRBJ2-7; 10 nucleotides agree with TRBD2. The ends lost 1 base at V and 2 bases at J; junction bases unmatched: 5. The CDR3 runs to 16 residues. Looked up from germline, CDR1 is MDHEN and CDR2 is SYDVKM. The CDR3 coding sequence is TGTGCCAGCAGTTTATTGCTAGCGGGAGATCCCTACGAGCAGTACTTC. Amino acid sequence: CASSLLLAGDPYEQYF.

The chain uses TRBV5-1 and TRBJ2-2; D is ambiguous. Trimming shortened V by 5 bases and J by 5 bases, and 16 bases separated the two germline ends. Germline V gives CDR1 SGHRS, CDR2 YFSETQ. The CDR3 extends over 15 amino acids. CDR3 coding DNA: TGCGCCAGCAGTTCGAAACCGAATCCTACCGGGGAGCTGTTTTTT. This translates into CASSSKPNPTGELFF.

CDR3 residues: CASSSKGESYEQYF. The CDR3 nucleotides read TGTGCCAGCAGCTCAAAGGGCGAGAGCTACGAGCAGTACTTC. The chain carries TRBV4-2 and TRBJ2-7, with D uncertain. V lost 5 bases, J lost 3 bases, and 14 bases lay in between. The CDR3 sequence is 14 residues long. Germline V gene sequence: CDR1 LGHNA, CDR2 YNFKEQ.

This clone was seen once. The rearrangement uses TRBV2 and TRBJ2-1, with 11 bases fitting TRBD2. Germline-derived CDR1 and CDR2 are SNHLY and FYNNEI. This CDR3 has 17 amino acids. V trimming: 3 bases; J trimming: 4 bases; junction bases outside the gene matches: 8. The CDR3 sequence: CASSDRASGGTYNEQFF. The CDR3 DNA reads TGTGCCAGCAGTGATCGGGCTAGCGGGGGGACATACAATGAGCAGTTCTTC.

This rearrangement joins TRBV7-9 to TRBJ2-7; D is perhaps TRBD2 (6 bases). Per germline, CDR1 SEHNR and CDR2 FQNEAQ (reference sequence). Trimming took 5 bases from V and 5 from J, leaving 13 bases between them. This CDR3 comprises 13 residues. DNA of the CDR3: TGTGCCAGCAGCCCTCCGGGGGACCACGAGCAGTACTTC. It encodes CASSPPGDHEQYF.

This chain links TRBV11-1 with TRBJ1-1; D is uncertain. The V gene's germline CDR1 is SGHAT and CDR2 FQDESV (reference sequence). V lost 2 bases and J lost 0, with 4 bases in between. The CDR3 spans 13 residues. CDR3 residues: CASSLILNTEAFF. Written as DNA, the CDR3 is TGTGCCAGCAGCTTAATTCTGAACACTGAAGCTTTCTTT. The full variable domain, its missing parts supplied by reference TRBV11-1 and TRBJ1-1, is EAEVAQSPRYKITEKSQAVAFWCDPISGHATLYWYRQILGQGPELLVQFQDESVVDDSQLPKDRFSAERLKGVDSTLKIQPAELGDSAMYLCASSLILNTEAFFGQGTRLTVV.

The J gene is TRBJ1-1, the V gene TRBV6-6; D ambiguous. Germline V gene data show CDR1 as MNHNY and CDR2 as SVGAGI (reference sequence). V was cut by 4 bases and J by 0 bases, with 9 bases left in between. This CDR3 is 14 amino acids long. Written as DNA, the CDR3 is TGTGCCAGCAGTTCCGCGTACATGAACACTGAAGCTTTCTTT. Protein: CASSSAYMNTEAFF.